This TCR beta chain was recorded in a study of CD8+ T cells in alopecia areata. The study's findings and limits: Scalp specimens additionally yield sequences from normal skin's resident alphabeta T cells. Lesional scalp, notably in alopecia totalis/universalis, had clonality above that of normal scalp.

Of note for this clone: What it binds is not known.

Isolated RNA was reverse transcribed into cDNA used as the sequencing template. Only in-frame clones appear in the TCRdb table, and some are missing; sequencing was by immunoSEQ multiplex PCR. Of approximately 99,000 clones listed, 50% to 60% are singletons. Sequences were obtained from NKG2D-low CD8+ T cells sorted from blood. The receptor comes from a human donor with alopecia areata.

CDR3 amino acids: CASSQEGLAGSSNEQFF. The CDR3 region has the DNA TGTGCCAGCAGCCAGGAGGGACTAGCGGGAAGTAGCAATGAGCAGTTCTTC. The V gene is TRBV4-2, the J gene TRBJ2-1; 13 nucleotides match TRBD2. The CDR3 sequence is 17 residues long. V shed 3 bases and J 6 bases; nucleotides not matched to a gene: 8. The V gene's germline CDR1 is LGHNA and CDR2 YNFKEQ.